This T cell receptor (beta chain) originates from a study of cytotoxic CD8 clonotypes in ibrutinib-treated CLL. Notes on this clone: Its antigen is as yet unknown.

The sequencing depth, 1 in 200,000 to 1 in 1 million T cells, was the target. The repertoire was sequenced with immunoSEQ multiplex PCR; TCRdb's copy has only in-frame clones and lacks some. The data show some 150,000 clones, about 72% seen once. Study-level findings and limits: Circulating CD8+ T-cell counts were tracked by baseline clonality, which exceeded that of age-matched healthy donors. Clonality rose at ibrutinib response and fell back toward baseline at progression.

Frozen-stored PBMCs produced around 2.2 micrograms of genomic DNA for TCR beta libraries. CDR3 length: 14 residues. CDR1 SQVTM and CDR2 ANQGSEA come from the germline V gene. V was clipped by 2 bases and J by 7 bases, with 17 bases between them. This clonotype was sampled from a human donor with chronic lymphocytic leukemia. This specimen was PBMCs, taken after 12 months of ibrutinib treatment. The chain carries TRBV29-1 and TRBJ2-5; the D gene is possibly TRBD1 (6 bases). For the CDR3, the DNA is TGCAGCGTTGAAATGTACAGGGAATATGGGACCCAGTACTTC. Translating gives CSVEMYREYGTQYF.